The 7 T cell receptor beta chains listed next were all sequenced from one sample in a study of blood T cell repertoires in COVID-19. The data were produced by immunoSEQ multiplex PCR, yet TCRdb's version contains in-frame clones alone and is incomplete. The profile shows about 72,000 clones, around 85% of them singletons. Sequencing was carried out using peripheral blood. The receptors originated from a woman aged 80 or over with active or convalescent COVID-19.

This clone has only one observation. The chain joins TRBV10-2 to TRBJ2-2, with 13 bases fitting TRBD2. Germline V CDR1 and CDR2: WSHSY, SAAADI. V lost 4 bases to trimming and J lost 0 bases; unmatched junction nucleotides: 2. The CDR3 has 17 residues. CDR3 nucleotide sequence: TGCGCCAGCAGTGGAACTAGCGGGGGGGCGAACACCGGGGAGCTGTTTTTT. It specifies CASSGTSGGANTGELFF.

The chain has TRBV19 and TRBJ2-5, with 12 bases fitting TRBD1. V lost 1 base to trimming and J lost 5 bases; unmatched junction nucleotides: 5. The CDR3 is made up of 16 amino acids. Germline-derived CDR1 and CDR2 are LNHDA and SQIVND (reference sequence). This CDR3 reads CASSIGGTGGRETQYF. As DNA, the CDR3 is TGTGCCAGTAGTATAGGTGGGACAGGGGGCAGGGAGACCCAGTACTTC. The variable domain in full, with the rest retrieved from reference TRBV19 and TRBJ2-5, is DGGITQSPKYLFRKEGQNVTLSCEQNLNHDAMYWYRQDPGQGLRLIYYSQIVNDFQKGDIAEGYSVSREKKESFPLTVTSAQKNPTAFYLCASSIGGTGGRETQYFGPGTRLLVL.

The chain uses TRBV28 and TRBJ2-5, with 10 bases aligning to TRBD1. CDR1 is MDHEN and CDR2 is SYDVKM in the germline V gene. Losses at the gene ends were 3 bases for V and 5 bases for J; bases not matched to a gene: 3. The CDR3 is 14 amino acids. CDR3 nucleotide sequence: TGTGCCAGCAGTTTGACAGGGGGCATTGAGACCCAGTACTTC. Its translation: CASSLTGGIETQYF.

The chain couples TRBV6-5 to TRBJ1-2; 7 bases map to TRBD1. CDR3 length equals 13 residues. Per germline, CDR1 MNHEY and CDR2 SVGAGI. The trim removed 6 bases at V and 6 bases at J, leaving 7 bases unmatched. The CDR3 coding sequence is TGTGCCAGCAGACGCGGGACAGTAAATGGCTACACCTTC. It specifies CASRRGTVNGYTF.

The CDR3 coding sequence is TGTGCCAGCAGCCGTTCACGACGGAGCTGGAACATTCAGTACTTC. This gives the protein CASSRSRRSWNIQYF. The V call is TRBV7-2, the J call TRBJ2-4; D remains unclear. CDR3 size: 15 residues. In germline, CDR1 is SGHTA, CDR2 FQGNSA. V lost 5 bases and J 7 bases, leaving 18 bases between the germline ends.

V gene TRBV7-2 combines with J gene TRBJ1-5; D remains ambiguous. Trimming shortened V by 6 bases and J by 0 bases, and 9 bases separated the two germline ends. CDR1 SGHTA and CDR2 FQGNSA come from the germline V gene. The CDR3 runs 14 residues. Written as DNA, the CDR3 is TGTGCCAGCAGGGAGAACCATAGCAATCAGCCCCAGCATTTT. Translation gives CASRENHSNQPQHF.

This clone has just one count. This sequence joins TRBV12-5 and TRBJ2-4; 7 nucleotides match TRBD1. The V gene's germline CDR1 is LGHNT and CDR2 FRNRAP. V trimming: 4 bases; J trimming: 5 bases; junction bases outside the gene matches: 2. The CDR3 extends over 13 amino acids. The CDR3 loop is CASGSGTENIQYF. The CDR3 coding sequence is TGTGCTAGTGGTTCCGGGACAGAAAACATTCAGTACTTC.